Listed below are T cell receptor beta chains from one sample, sequenced in a study of blood T cell repertoires in COVID-19. This table comes from immunoSEQ multiplex PCR, and its TCRdb copy is limited to in-frame clones, with some not included. The table shows some 260,000 clones, with approximately 88% occurring only once. Sequencing was performed on peripheral blood. These receptors originate from a woman in her thirties with COVID-19, enrolled during active disease. The CDR3 runs from the conserved cysteine through the conserved F or W. Fields, in order: J gene, V gene, clone size, D gene, CDR3 DNA, CDR3 protein. The D gene is left open where the match is weak. Not all rows give a size; the values are once, few, many and, for expanded clones, a class.

j_call: TRBJ1-1; v_call: TRBV3-1/TRBV3-2; clone_size: NA; d_call: TRBD1; cdr3_nt: TGTGCCAGCAGCCAACGGACAGGGGACGCTTTCTTT; cdr3_aa: CASSQRTGDAFF
j_call: TRBJ2-7; v_call: TRBV28; clone_size: NA; d_call: NA; cdr3_nt: TGTGCCAGCAGTGGACAGTCCTACGAGCAGTACTTC; cdr3_aa: CASSGQSYEQYF
j_call: TRBJ2-6; v_call: TRBV11-3; clone_size: NA; d_call: NA; cdr3_nt: TGTGCCAGCAGCCCCGAGTCTGGGGCCAACGTCCTGACTTTC; cdr3_aa: CASSPESGANVLTF
j_call: TRBJ1-5; v_call: TRBV6-4; clone_size: NA; d_call: NA; cdr3_nt: TGTGCCAGCAGTGACTCGCCAGGCAATCAGCCCCAGCATTTT; cdr3_aa: CASSDSPGNQPQHF
j_call: TRBJ1-6; v_call: TRBV20-1; clone_size: once; d_call: NA; cdr3_nt: TGCAGTGCTAGTACAGGTTTGAATAATTCACCCCTCCACTTT; cdr3_aa: CSASTGLNNSPLHF
j_call: TRBJ2-7; v_call: TRBV15; clone_size: few; d_call: NA; cdr3_nt: TGTGCCACCAGCAGAGAGCCCCTGAAGGGGGAGCAGTACTTC; cdr3_aa: CATSREPLKGEQYF
j_call: TRBJ2-1; v_call: TRBV27; clone_size: NA; d_call: NA; cdr3_nt: TGTGCCAGCAGTCCCCCGGGTTGGTTTGAGCAGTTCTTC; cdr3_aa: CASSPPGWFEQFF
j_call: TRBJ2-3; v_call: TRBV6-2/TRBV6-3; clone_size: NA; d_call: TRBD1; cdr3_nt: TGTGCCAGCAGTCCCGGGACAGCCATCACAGATACGCAGTATTTT; cdr3_aa: CASSPGTAITDTQYF
j_call: TRBJ1-1; v_call: TRBV19; clone_size: NA; d_call: TRBD1; cdr3_nt: TGTGCCAGTAGCCAGACAGGGGCGCGTCCTGAAGCTTTCTTT; cdr3_aa: CASSQTGARPEAFF
j_call: TRBJ2-1; v_call: TRBV2; clone_size: once; d_call: TRBD1; cdr3_nt: TGTGCCAGCAGTACTGGACAGGGTAGCGATGAGCAGTTCTTC; cdr3_aa: CASSTGQGSDEQFF
j_call: TRBJ1-2; v_call: TRBV11-2; clone_size: NA; d_call: NA; cdr3_nt: TGTGCCAGCAGCTCGGACATTACCTACTATGGCTACACCTTC; cdr3_aa: CASSSDITYYGYTF
j_call: TRBJ1-5; v_call: TRBV19; clone_size: NA; d_call: NA; cdr3_nt: TGTGCCAGTAGTATAGGTCTGGCGGCGGCTAATCAGCCCCAGCATTTT; cdr3_aa: CASSIGLAAANQPQHF
j_call: TRBJ2-5; v_call: TRBV29-1; clone_size: NA; d_call: TRBD1; cdr3_nt: TGCAGCGTTGGGGGACGTGGACAGGGGCAAGAGACCCAGTACTTC; cdr3_aa: CSVGGRGQGQETQYF
j_call: TRBJ1-2; v_call: TRBV5-1; clone_size: NA; d_call: NA; cdr3_nt: TGCGCCAGCAGCTTGGGAGGTGAGAACTATGGCTACACCTTC; cdr3_aa: CASSLGGENYGYTF
j_call: TRBJ1-4; v_call: TRBV27; clone_size: NA; d_call: NA; cdr3_nt: TGTGCCAGCAGTCCCCAGACATTCCGTGCAACTAATGAAAAACTGTTTTTT; cdr3_aa: CASSPQTFRATNEKLFF
j_call: TRBJ2-2; v_call: TRBV7-2; clone_size: NA; d_call: TRBD2; cdr3_nt: TGTGCCAGCAGCGCGGGACTAGCGGGAGTCATCGGGGAGCTGTTTTTT; cdr3_aa: CASSAGLAGVIGELFF
j_call: TRBJ2-1; v_call: TRBV5-1; clone_size: NA; d_call: NA; cdr3_nt: TGCGCCAGCAGCTTGGTGAAGACAATGGATGAGCAGTTCTTC; cdr3_aa: CASSLVKTMDEQFF
j_call: TRBJ2-2; v_call: TRBV29-1; clone_size: once; d_call: TRBD1; cdr3_nt: TGCAGCGTGGAAGGGGTGGCAGGGGGCACCGGGGAGCTGTTTTTT; cdr3_aa: CSVEGVAGGTGELFF
j_call: TRBJ2-3; v_call: TRBV7-6; clone_size: once; d_call: NA; cdr3_nt: TGTGCCAGCAGCCCCTACCAGGGTGGGATCACAGATACGCAGTATTTT; cdr3_aa: CASSPYQGGITDTQYF
j_call: TRBJ2-7; v_call: TRBV4-1; clone_size: once; d_call: TRBD1; cdr3_nt: TGCGCCAGCAGCCAAGACAGGGGGCCCTACGAGCAGTACTTC; cdr3_aa: CASSQDRGPYEQYF
j_call: TRBJ2-1; v_call: TRBV11-2; clone_size: NA; d_call: NA; cdr3_nt: TGTGCCAGCAGCTCTCGGGGTGAGCAGTTCTTC; cdr3_aa: CASSSRGEQFF
j_call: TRBJ2-7; v_call: TRBV6-1; clone_size: NA; d_call: NA; cdr3_nt: TGTGCCAGCAGTGAAGTTAGGAGCTCCTACGAGCAGTACTTC; cdr3_aa: CASSEVRSSYEQYF
j_call: TRBJ2-3; v_call: TRBV18; clone_size: NA; d_call: NA; cdr3_nt: TGTGCCAGCTCACCAGATATAGGAGGCACAGATACGCAGTATTTT; cdr3_aa: CASSPDIGGTDTQYF
j_call: TRBJ1-4; v_call: TRBV19; clone_size: NA; d_call: TRBD1; cdr3_nt: TGTGCCAGTACCAGGACAGGGGTAGCAACTAATGAAAAACTGTTTTTT; cdr3_aa: CASTRTGVATNEKLFF
j_call: TRBJ1-1; v_call: TRBV6-1; clone_size: NA; d_call: NA; cdr3_nt: TGTGCCAGCAGTGAGAGGACAATGAACACTGAAGCTTTCTTT; cdr3_aa: CASSERTMNTEAFF
j_call: TRBJ2-5; v_call: TRBV21-1; clone_size: NA; d_call: NA; cdr3_nt: TGTGCCAGCTCGGTCGGGGGGCTGGGGGAGACCCAGTACTTC; cdr3_aa: CASSVGGLGETQYF
j_call: TRBJ2-1; v_call: TRBV19; clone_size: NA; d_call: NA; cdr3_nt: TGTGCCAGTAGTACGGGGGTGTTCAATGAGCAGTTCTTC; cdr3_aa: CASSTGVFNEQFF
j_call: TRBJ2-3; v_call: TRBV18; clone_size: once; d_call: TRBD2; cdr3_nt: TGTGCCAGCTCACCCCACAGCGGGAGGGTGAGACAGTATTTT; cdr3_aa: CASSPHSGRVRQYF
j_call: TRBJ1-2; v_call: TRBV13; clone_size: NA; d_call: NA; cdr3_nt: TGTGCCAGCAGCTCGACAGTGACTGAACTCTATGGCTACACCTTC; cdr3_aa: CASSSTVTELYGYTF
j_call: TRBJ2-6; v_call: TRBV4-3; clone_size: NA; d_call: NA; cdr3_nt: TGCGCCAGCAGCCAAGATATTTCTGGGGCCAACGTCCTGACTTTC; cdr3_aa: CASSQDISGANVLTF
j_call: TRBJ2-1; v_call: TRBV29-1; clone_size: NA; d_call: TRBD2; cdr3_nt: TGCAGCGTTGAGTCTAGCGGGGCTCCCTCTCGCCGGTTCTTC; cdr3_aa: CSVESSGAPSRRFF
j_call: TRBJ2-3; v_call: TRBV6-2/TRBV6-3; clone_size: NA; d_call: NA; cdr3_nt: TGTGCCAGCAGTTACTCGAGGCAGGGCGCGGACCCCCAGTATTTT; cdr3_aa: CASSYSRQGADPQYF
j_call: TRBJ2-1; v_call: TRBV19; clone_size: NA; d_call: NA; cdr3_nt: TGTGCCAGTACCCGGGAAGCTGAGCAGTTCTTC; cdr3_aa: CASTREAEQFF
j_call: TRBJ2-5; v_call: TRBV5-1; clone_size: NA; d_call: TRBD2; cdr3_nt: TGCGCCAGCGAAACTAGCGGGGGTCAACAAGAGACCCAGTACTTC; cdr3_aa: CASETSGGQQETQYF
j_call: TRBJ1-2; v_call: TRBV14; clone_size: NA; d_call: TRBD1; cdr3_nt: TGTGCCAGCAGCTCTCGACAGGGCTTATCAGGGGGCTACACCTTC; cdr3_aa: CASSSRQGLSGGYTF
j_call: TRBJ2-3; v_call: TRBV9; clone_size: NA; d_call: NA; cdr3_nt: TGTGCCAGCGGAAGGAGAGCGGAAACCACAGATACGCAGTATTTT; cdr3_aa: CASGRRAETTDTQYF
j_call: TRBJ2-1; v_call: TRBV7-9; clone_size: NA; d_call: NA; cdr3_nt: TGTGCCAGCAGCTTAGGAACGAGGGAGCAGTTCTTC; cdr3_aa: CASSLGTREQFF
j_call: TRBJ2-3; v_call: TRBV29-1; clone_size: NA; d_call: NA; cdr3_nt: TGCAGCGTTGACAGGACACGCACAGATACGCAGTATTTT; cdr3_aa: CSVDRTRTDTQYF
j_call: TRBJ1-6; v_call: TRBV19; clone_size: NA; d_call: NA; cdr3_nt: TGTGCCAGTAGTATGACAGGTTCTTTTAATTCACCCCTCCACTTT; cdr3_aa: CASSMTGSFNSPLHF
j_call: TRBJ2-1; v_call: TRBV11-3; clone_size: NA; d_call: TRBD1; cdr3_nt: TGTGCCACCGCCGGGACAGGGAAGAATGAGCAGTTCTTC; cdr3_aa: CATAGTGKNEQFF